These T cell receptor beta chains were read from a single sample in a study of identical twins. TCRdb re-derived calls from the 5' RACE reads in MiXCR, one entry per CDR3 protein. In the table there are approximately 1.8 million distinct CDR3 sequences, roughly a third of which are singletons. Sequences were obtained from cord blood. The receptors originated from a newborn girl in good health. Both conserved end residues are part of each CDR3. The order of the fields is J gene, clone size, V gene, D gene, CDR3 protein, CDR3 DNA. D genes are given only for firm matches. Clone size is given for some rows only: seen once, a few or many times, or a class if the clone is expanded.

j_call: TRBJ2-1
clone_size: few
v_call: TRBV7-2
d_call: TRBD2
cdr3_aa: CASSFWTSGNEQFF
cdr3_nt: TGTGCCAGCAGCTTCTGGACTAGCGGCAATGAGCAGTTCTTC

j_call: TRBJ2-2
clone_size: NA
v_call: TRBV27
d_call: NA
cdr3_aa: CASSLGGAYAGELFF
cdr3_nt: TGTGCCAGCAGTTTAGGAGGAGCTTACGCCGGGGAGCTGTTTTTT

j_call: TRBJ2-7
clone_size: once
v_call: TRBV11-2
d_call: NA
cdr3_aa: CASSFGGSLTYEQYF
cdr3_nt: TGTGCCAGCAGCTTTGGGGGGAGCTTGACCTACGAGCAGTACTTC

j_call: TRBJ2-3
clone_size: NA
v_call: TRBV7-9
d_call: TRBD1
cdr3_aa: CASSLRQGGTDTHYF
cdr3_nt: TGTGCCAGCAGCTTGAGACAGGGGGGCACAGATACGCACTATTTT

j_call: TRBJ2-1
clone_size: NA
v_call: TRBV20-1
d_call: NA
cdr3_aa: CSAKALAKNIQFF
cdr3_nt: TGCAGTGCCAAGGCATTAGCCAAAAACATTCAGTTCTTC

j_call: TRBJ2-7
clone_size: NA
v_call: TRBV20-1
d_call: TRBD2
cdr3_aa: CSWTSGGGNEQYF
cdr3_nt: TGCAGTTGGACTAGCGGGGGGGGTAATGAGCAGTACTTC

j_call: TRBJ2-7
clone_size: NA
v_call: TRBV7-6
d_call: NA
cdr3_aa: CASSLGAGGTESLYEQYF
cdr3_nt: TGTGCCAGCAGCTTAGGGGCGGGCGGCACGGAAAGCCTCTACGAGCAGTACTTC

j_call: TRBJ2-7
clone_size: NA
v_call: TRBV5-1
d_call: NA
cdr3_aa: CASSPTGTLNEQYF
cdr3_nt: TGCGCCAGCAGCCCAACCGGGACACTCAACGAGCAGTACTTC

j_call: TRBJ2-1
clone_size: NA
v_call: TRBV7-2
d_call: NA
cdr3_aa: CASSLGSRGYNEQFF
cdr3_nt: TGTGCCAGCAGCTTAGGATCCCGAGGATACAATGAGCAGTTCTTC

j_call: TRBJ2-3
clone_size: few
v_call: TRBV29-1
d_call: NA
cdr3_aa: CSVGTLTTTDTQYF
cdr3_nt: TGCAGCGTTGGGACTCTTACGACCACAGATACGCAGTATTTT

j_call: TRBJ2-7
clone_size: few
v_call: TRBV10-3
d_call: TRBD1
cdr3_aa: CAISESTGGPYEQYF
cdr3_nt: TGTGCCATCAGTGAGTCTACAGGGGGGCCCTACGAGCAGTACTTC

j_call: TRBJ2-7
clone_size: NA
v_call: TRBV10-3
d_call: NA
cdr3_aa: CAISAGLSSYEQYF
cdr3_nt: TGTGCCATCAGTGCGGGACTTAGCTCCTACGAGCAGTACTTC

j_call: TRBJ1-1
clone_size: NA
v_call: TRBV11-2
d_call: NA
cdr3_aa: CASTREGVLGAEAFF
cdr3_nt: TGTGCCAGCACAAGGGAGGGTGTATTAGGGGCTGAAGCTTTCTTT

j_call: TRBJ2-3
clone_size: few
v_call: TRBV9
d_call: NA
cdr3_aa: CASSVGVAPTDTQYF
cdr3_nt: TGTGCCAGCAGCGTAGGGGTAGCCCCCACAGATACGCAGTATTTT

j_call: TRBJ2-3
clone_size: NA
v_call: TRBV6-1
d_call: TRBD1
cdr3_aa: CASSEETGVDTQYF
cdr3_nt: TGTGCCAGCAGTGAGGAAACAGGGGTGGATACGCAGTATTTT

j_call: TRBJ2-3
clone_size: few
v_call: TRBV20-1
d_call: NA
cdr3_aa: CSATQTDTQYF
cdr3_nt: TGCAGTGCTACCCAAACAGATACGCAGTATTTT

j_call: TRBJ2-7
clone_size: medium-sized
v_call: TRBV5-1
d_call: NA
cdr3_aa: CASSLGGYEQYF
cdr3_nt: TGTGCCAGCAGTTTAGGGGGCTACGAGCAGTACTTC

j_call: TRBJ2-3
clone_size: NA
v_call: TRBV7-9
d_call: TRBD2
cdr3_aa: CASSFRLAGEVDTQYF
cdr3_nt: TGTGCCAGCAGCTTCCGACTAGCGGGAGAGGTAGATACGCAGTATTTT

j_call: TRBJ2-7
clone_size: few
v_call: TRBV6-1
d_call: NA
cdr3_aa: CASRARTYSYEQYF
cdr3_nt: TGTGCCAGCAGAGCCCGGACTTACTCCTACGAGCAGTACTTC

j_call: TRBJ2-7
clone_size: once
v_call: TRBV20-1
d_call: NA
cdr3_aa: CSARRPVVYNEQYF
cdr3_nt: TGCAGTGCTAGAAGGCCCGTTGTTTACAATGAGCAGTACTTC

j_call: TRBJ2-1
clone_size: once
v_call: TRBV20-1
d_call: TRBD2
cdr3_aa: CSARDPGLAAHNEQFF
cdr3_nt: TGCAGTGCTAGAGATCCGGGACTAGCGGCCCACAATGAGCAGTTCTTC

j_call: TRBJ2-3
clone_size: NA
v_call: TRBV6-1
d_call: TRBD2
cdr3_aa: CASSESGGAADTQYF
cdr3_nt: TGTGCCAGCAGTGAAAGCGGGGGGGCCGCAGATACGCAGTATTTT

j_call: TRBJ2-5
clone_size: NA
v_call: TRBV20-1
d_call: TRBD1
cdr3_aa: CSAGSRDRGGETQYF
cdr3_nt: TGCAGTGCTGGTTCCCGGGACAGGGGAGGAGAGACCCAGTACTTC

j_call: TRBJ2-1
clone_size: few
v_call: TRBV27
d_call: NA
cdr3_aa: CASSFSRGEQFF
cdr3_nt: TGTGCCAGCAGTTTCTCTAGGGGGGAGCAGTTCTTC

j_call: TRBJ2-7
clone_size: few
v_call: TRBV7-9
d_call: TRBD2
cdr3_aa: CASSTDLRTSGSLSYEQYF
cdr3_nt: TGTGCCAGCAGCACCGACCTACGGACTAGCGGGAGCCTCTCCTACGAGCAGTACTTC

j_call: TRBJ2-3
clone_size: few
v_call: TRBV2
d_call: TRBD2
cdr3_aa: CASGSRLAGFTDTQYF
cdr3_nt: TGTGCCAGCGGATCCCGACTAGCGGGATTCACAGATACGCAGTATTTT

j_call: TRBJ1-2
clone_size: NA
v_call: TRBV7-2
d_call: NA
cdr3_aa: CASSARGHYGYTF
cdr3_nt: TGTGCCAGCAGCGCCCGGGGCCACTATGGCTACACCTTC

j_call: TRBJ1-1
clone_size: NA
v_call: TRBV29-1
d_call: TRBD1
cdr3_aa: CSVEMRQGWAEAFF
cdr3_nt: TGCAGCGTAGAAATGAGACAGGGGTGGGCTGAAGCTTTCTTT

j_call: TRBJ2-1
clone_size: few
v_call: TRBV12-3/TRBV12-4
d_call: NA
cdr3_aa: CASSSGDSGNEQFF
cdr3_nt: TGTGCCAGCAGTTCGGGGGACTCCGGCAATGAGCAGTTCTTC

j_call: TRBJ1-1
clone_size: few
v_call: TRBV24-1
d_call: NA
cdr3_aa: CATSDFRGLVDTEAFF
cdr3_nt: TGTGCCACCAGTGATTTTCGGGGGTTAGTAGACACTGAAGCTTTCTTT

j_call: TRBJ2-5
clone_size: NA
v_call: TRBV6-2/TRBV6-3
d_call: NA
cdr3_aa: CASSFSGREQYF
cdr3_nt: TGTGCCAGCAGTTTCTCGGGGCGTGAGCAGTACTTC

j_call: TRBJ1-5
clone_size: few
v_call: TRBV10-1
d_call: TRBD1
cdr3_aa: CASSADRRGNQPQHF
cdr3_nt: TGCGCCAGCAGTGCGGACAGGAGGGGCAATCAGCCCCAGCATTTT

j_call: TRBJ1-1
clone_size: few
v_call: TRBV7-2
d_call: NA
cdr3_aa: CASSLKPWVAEAFF
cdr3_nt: TGTGCCAGCAGCTTAAAACCCTGGGTCGCTGAAGCTTTCTTT

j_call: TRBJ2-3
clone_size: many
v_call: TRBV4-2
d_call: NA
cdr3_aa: CASSQDPARTDTQYF
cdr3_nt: TGTGCCAGCAGCCAAGATCCCGCGCGAACAGATACGCAGTATTTT

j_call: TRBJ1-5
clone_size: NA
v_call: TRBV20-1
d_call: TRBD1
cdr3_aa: CSASGRGRGQPQHF
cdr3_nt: TGCAGTGCTAGTGGCAGGGGGCGCGGGCAGCCCCAGCATTTT

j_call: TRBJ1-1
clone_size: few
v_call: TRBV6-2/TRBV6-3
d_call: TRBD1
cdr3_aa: CASRKGQVTEAFF
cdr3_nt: TGTGCCAGCAGAAAGGGACAGGTCACTGAAGCTTTCTTT

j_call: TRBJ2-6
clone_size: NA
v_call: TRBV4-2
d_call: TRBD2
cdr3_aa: CAGSQELAGSGANVLTF
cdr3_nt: TGTGCCGGCAGCCAAGAACTAGCGGGCTCTGGGGCCAACGTCCTGACTTTC

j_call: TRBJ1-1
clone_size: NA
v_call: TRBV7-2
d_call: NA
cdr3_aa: CASSSPAEAFF
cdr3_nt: TGTGCCAGCAGCTCCCCGGCTGAAGCTTTCTTT

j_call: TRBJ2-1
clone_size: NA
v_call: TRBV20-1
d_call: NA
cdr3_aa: CSATLRRGINEQFF
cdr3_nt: TGCAGTGCCACACTACGAAGGGGTATAAATGAGCAGTTCTTC

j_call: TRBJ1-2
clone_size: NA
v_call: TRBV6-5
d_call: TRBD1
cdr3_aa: CASSWTGGADSYTF
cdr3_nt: TGTGCCAGCAGCTGGACAGGGGGCGCCGATAGCTACACCTTC

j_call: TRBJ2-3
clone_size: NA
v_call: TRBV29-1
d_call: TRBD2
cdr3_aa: CSAFTGLAGGPTDTQYF
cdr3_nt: TGCAGCGCCTTTACGGGACTAGCGGGAGGGCCCACAGATACGCAGTATTTT

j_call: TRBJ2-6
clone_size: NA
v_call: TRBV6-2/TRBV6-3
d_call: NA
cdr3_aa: CASRGGGSGANVLTF
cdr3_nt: TGTGCCAGCAGGGGAGGGGGCTCTGGGGCCAACGTCCTGACTTTC

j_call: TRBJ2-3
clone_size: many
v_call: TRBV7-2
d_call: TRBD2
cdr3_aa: CASSVGLASDTQYF
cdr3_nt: TGTGCCAGCAGCGTCGGACTAGCTTCAGATACGCAGTATTTT

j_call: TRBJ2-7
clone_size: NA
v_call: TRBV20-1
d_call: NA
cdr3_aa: CSRSRRPYEQYF
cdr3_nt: TGCAGTAGATCCAGAAGGCCCTACGAGCAGTACTTC

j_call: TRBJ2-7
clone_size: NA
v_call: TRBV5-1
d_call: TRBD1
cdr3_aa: CASSLDGTAYNEQYF
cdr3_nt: TGCGCCAGCAGCCTAGACGGGACAGCCTACAATGAGCAGTACTTC

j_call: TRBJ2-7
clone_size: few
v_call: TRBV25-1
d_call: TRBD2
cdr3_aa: CASSEAGTSGRGEQYF
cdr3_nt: TGTGCCAGCAGTGAAGCCGGGACTAGCGGGAGAGGCGAGCAGTACTTC

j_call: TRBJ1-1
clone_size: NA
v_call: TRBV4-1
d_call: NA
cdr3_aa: CASSQDWQETEAFF
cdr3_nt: TGCGCCAGCAGCCAAGATTGGCAGGAAACTGAAGCTTTCTTT

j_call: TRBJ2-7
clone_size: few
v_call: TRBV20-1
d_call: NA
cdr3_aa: CSARAALEQYF
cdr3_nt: TGCAGTGCTAGAGCGGCCCTCGAGCAGTACTTC

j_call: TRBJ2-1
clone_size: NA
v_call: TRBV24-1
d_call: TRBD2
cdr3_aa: CATSDPSGGANEQFF
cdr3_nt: TGTGCCACCAGTGACCCTAGCGGGGGGGCCAATGAGCAGTTCTTC

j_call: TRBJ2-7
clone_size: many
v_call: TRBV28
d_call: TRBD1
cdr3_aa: CASSLPQGVTYEQYF
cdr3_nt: TGTGCCAGCAGCCTCCCTCAGGGGGTCACCTACGAGCAGTACTTC

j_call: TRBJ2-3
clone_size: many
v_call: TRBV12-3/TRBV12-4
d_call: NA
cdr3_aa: CASRTSGSPSTDTQYF
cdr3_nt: TGTGCCAGCAGAACCTCCGGGAGCCCTAGCACAGATACGCAGTATTTT

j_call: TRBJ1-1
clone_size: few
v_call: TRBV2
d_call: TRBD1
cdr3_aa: CARGQVNTEAFF
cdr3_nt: TGTGCCAGGGGACAGGTGAACACTGAAGCTTTCTTT

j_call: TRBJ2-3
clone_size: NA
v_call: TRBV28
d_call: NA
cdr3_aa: CASSLLDPQVRGDTQYF
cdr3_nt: TGTGCCAGCAGTTTACTAGATCCACAGGTCCGGGGAGATACGCAGTATTTT

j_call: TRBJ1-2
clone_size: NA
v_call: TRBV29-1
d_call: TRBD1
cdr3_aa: CSVPLGTGFGYTF
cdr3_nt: TGCAGCGTCCCCCTCGGGACAGGGTTCGGCTACACCTTC

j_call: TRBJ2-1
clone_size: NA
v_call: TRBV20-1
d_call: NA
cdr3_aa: CSATKLGVNEQFF
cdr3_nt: TGCAGTGCTACCAAACTAGGGGTAAATGAGCAGTTCTTC

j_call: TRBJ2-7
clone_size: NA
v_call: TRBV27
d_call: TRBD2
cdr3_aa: CASSKGTSGPYEQYF
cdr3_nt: TGTGCCAGCAGTAAAGGGACTAGCGGTCCCTACGAGCAGTACTTC

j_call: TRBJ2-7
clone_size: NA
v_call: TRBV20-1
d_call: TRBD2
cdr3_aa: CGASSGGYEQYF
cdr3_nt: TGCGGTGCTAGTAGCGGGGGTTACGAGCAGTACTTC

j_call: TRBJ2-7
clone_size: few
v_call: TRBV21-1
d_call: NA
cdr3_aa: CASSKGDFHEQYF
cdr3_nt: TGTGCCAGCAGCAAAGGAGATTTCCACGAGCAGTACTTC

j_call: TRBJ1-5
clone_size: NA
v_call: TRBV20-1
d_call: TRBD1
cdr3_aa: CSAKTGSSNQPQHF
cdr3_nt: TGCAGTGCTAAGACAGGGTCTAGCAATCAGCCCCAGCATTTT

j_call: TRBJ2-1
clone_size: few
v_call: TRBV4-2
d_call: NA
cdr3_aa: CASSQDWTPSYNEQFF
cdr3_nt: TGTGCCAGCAGCCAAGATTGGACACCGTCCTACAATGAGCAGTTCTTC